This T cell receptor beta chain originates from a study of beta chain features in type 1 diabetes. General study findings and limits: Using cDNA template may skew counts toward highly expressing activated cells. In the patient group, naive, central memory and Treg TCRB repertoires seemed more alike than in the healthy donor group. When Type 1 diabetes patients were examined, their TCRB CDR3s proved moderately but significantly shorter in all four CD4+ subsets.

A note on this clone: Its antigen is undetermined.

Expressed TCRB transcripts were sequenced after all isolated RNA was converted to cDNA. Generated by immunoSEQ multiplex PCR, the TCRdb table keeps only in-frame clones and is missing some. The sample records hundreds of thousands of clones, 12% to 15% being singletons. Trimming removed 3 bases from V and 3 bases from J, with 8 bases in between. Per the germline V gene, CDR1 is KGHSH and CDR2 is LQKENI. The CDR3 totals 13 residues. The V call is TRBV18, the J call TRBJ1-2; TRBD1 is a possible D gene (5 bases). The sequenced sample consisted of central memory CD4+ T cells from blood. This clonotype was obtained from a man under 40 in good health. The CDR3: CASSPARDYGYTF. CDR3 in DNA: TGTGCCAGCTCACCTGCCAGGGACTATGGCTACACCTTC.